Sequencing of this TCR beta chain was carried out in a study of long-term antiretroviral therapy in people with HIV. Germline V gene sequence: CDR1 LGHNA, CDR2 YSLEER. The CDR3 contains 14 residues. V dropped 0 bases and J dropped 7 bases, with 12 bases sitting between them. At survey level, the immunoSEQ assay was run in its v3.0 version. TCRdb's copy holds only in-frame clones and misses some; the assay was immunoSEQ multiplex PCR. Among about 20,000 clones listed, 65% to 85% were seen once. This clone was seen a few times. The clonotype was recovered from a woman between 18 and 29 years old with HIV. The specimen comprised unsorted PBMCs, sampled 0.6 years after starting antiretroviral therapy. This chain uses TRBV4-3 with TRBJ1-2, with D tentatively TRBD1 (5 bases). The CDR3 region is CASSQDRVISGYTF. Here the CDR3 DNA reads TGCGCCAGCAGCCAAGACAGGGTAATTAGTGGCTACACCTTC.